The present TCR beta chain was sequenced within a study of blood T cell repertoires in COVID-19. Study summary: T cells, B-cell-depleted T cells, or PBMCs supplied cDNA or gDNA.

Only in-frame clones appear in the TCRdb table, and some are missing; sequencing was by immunoSEQ multiplex PCR. Here the sample spans about 120,000 clones, 90% being singletons. V was pared by 1 base and J by 2 bases, with 12 bases between. CDR1 is SNHLY, CDR2 FYNNEI, per germline. This CDR3 spans 17 amino acids. The receptor was isolated from a woman aged 55 to 70 with COVID-19, enrolled during active disease. Sequenced sample: peripheral blood. J is TRBJ1-6 and V is TRBV2; D is unresolved. The CDR3 region is CASSEGFGEPYNSPLHF. CDR3 DNA sequence: TGTGCCAGCAGTGAAGGATTCGGGGAACCCTATAATTCACCCCTCCACTTT.